Listed below are T cell receptor beta chains from one sample, sequenced in a study of early T cells in non-severe SARS-CoV-2 infection. MiXCR, applied by TCRdb to the 5' RACE reads, yields one record per CDR3 protein. The table records about 130,000 distinct CDR3 sequences, approximately 15% of them present only once. The specimen sequenced was whole blood. The origin of the receptors is an adult who was a healthcare worker with PCR-confirmed SARS-CoV-2 infection or an uninfected control (not recorded which). CDR3s include the opening cysteine and the closing phenylalanine or tryptophan. D genes are given only for firm matches. Clone size is shown for a subset of rows, as once, few, many or a class of expanded clone.

J gene,D gene,V gene,clone size,CDR3 DNA,CDR3 protein
TRBJ2-1,TRBD1,TRBV29-1,few,TGCAGCGTTTCTCGACAGGGCCTCGACAATGAGCAGTTCTTC,CSVSRQGLDNEQFF
TRBJ2-1,.,TRBV29-1,few,TGCAGCGTTGAAAAACATAATGAGCAGTTCTTC,CSVEKHNEQFF
TRBJ2-1,.,TRBV10-3,.,TGTGCCATCAGTGAGCCCAAGGGGCAGAACAATGAGCAGTTCTTC,CAISEPKGQNNEQFF
TRBJ2-5,.,TRBV7-6,many,TGTGCCAGCAGTCCCGGGACGTCACAAGAGACCCAGTACTTC,CASSPGTSQETQYF
TRBJ2-1,.,TRBV9,.,TGTGCCAGCTCGGTCCAGGAGTACAATGAGCAGTTCTTC,CASSVQEYNEQFF
TRBJ1-6,TRBD1,TRBV29-1,few,TGCAGCGTTCGGACAGGATATAATTCACCCCTCCACTTT,CSVRTGYNSPLHF
TRBJ2-3,TRBD2,TRBV6-1,few,TGTGCCAGCAGTGAAGCTAGCGGGGGGTCAGATACGCAGTATTTT,CASSEASGGSDTQYF
TRBJ2-2,TRBD2,TRBV7-8,.,TGTGCCAGCAGCCCCCTACCCGGGGGGGAGAAGAACACCGGGGAGCTGTTTTTT,CASSPLPGGEKNTGELFF
TRBJ2-2,.,TRBV6-5,few,TGTGCCAGCAGTTACTCAGGGGGACGGACCGGGGAGCTGTTTTTT,CASSYSGGRTGELFF
TRBJ1-2,.,TRBV5-4,.,TGTGCCAGCAGCTATGCATTGGTTGGCTACACCTTC,CASSYALVGYTF
TRBJ1-1,.,TRBV10-1,.,TGCGCCAGCAGTGGGGGTCACGGTCGGGGCACTGAAGCTTTCTTT,CASSGGHGRGTEAFF
TRBJ1-4,.,TRBV18,many,TGTGCCAGCTCACCGAACACCGGGGGCCCTGAAAAACTGTTTTTT,CASSPNTGGPEKLFF
TRBJ1-1,.,TRBV2,many,TGTGCCATCAGTTTTAGTCGGGGTACTGAAGCTTTCTTT,CAISFSRGTEAFF
TRBJ2-1,TRBD1,TRBV5-1,.,TGCGCCAGCAGCTTGGATTCAGCAGGGGGCGATGAGCAGTTCTTC,CASSLDSAGGDEQFF
TRBJ2-2,.,TRBV19,few,TGTGCCAGTAAACTCCAACCTGGCGGGGAGCTGTTTTTT,CASKLQPGGELFF
TRBJ2-1,.,TRBV3-1,few,TGTGCCAGCAGCCAAGCACTGCTATACAATGAGCAGTTCTTC,CASSQALLYNEQFF
TRBJ2-3,TRBD2,TRBV6-1,few,TGTGCCAGTTCACCTCGGGGGGTTGGCACAGATACGCAGTATTTT,CASSPRGVGTDTQYF
TRBJ1-2,TRBD1,TRBV25-1,.,TGTGCCAGCAGTGAGGCCGGGACAGGGAGAGGCTACACCTTC,CASSEAGTGRGYTF
TRBJ2-3,.,TRBV5-4,.,TGTGCCAGCAGCTTGGCCCTTGACCGGGATCCCGGTAGCACAGATACGCAGTATTTT,CASSLALDRDPGSTDTQYF
TRBJ1-1,TRBD1,TRBV7-6,few,TGTGCCAGCAGCTTCCCTCTGACAGGGAAGACGAACACTGAAGCTTTCTTT,CASSFPLTGKTNTEAFF
TRBJ1-2,.,TRBV29-1,few,TGCAGCGCATACAGGGATGGCTACACCTTC,CSAYRDGYTF
TRBJ1-2,TRBD1,TRBV5-4,.,TGTGCCAGCAGCTCCCCATCAGGGGGCAGTGGCTACACCTTC,CASSSPSGGSGYTF
TRBJ1-6,.,TRBV20-1,.,TGCAGTGCTAGATCCTTGGGGGGGTCGATGTCTCCCCTCCACTTT,CSARSLGGSMSPLHF
TRBJ2-2,TRBD2,TRBV7-3,few,TGTGCCAGCAGCTTATCCGGGGGGTCGAACACCGGGGAGCTGTTTTTT,CASSLSGGSNTGELFF
TRBJ2-1,.,TRBV7-9,.,TGTGCCAGCAGCCCCGACAGGAATGAGCAGTTCTTC,CASSPDRNEQFF
TRBJ1-1,.,TRBV3-1,few,TGTGCCAGCAGCCAGCAATACACTGAAGCTTTCTTT,CASSQQYTEAFF
TRBJ1-4,TRBD1,TRBV7-9,.,TGTGCCAGCAGCGACCTGTGGACAGGGGATGAAAAACTGTTTTTT,CASSDLWTGDEKLFF
TRBJ1-1,.,TRBV10-3,.,TGTGCCATCACTAGGACAGAGCTGAACACTGAAGCTTTCTTT,CAITRTELNTEAFF
TRBJ2-7,TRBD2,TRBV4-1,few,TGCGCCAGCAGCCAAGCTGCCAGCGGGGGGACCTACGAGCAGTACTTC,CASSQAASGGTYEQYF
TRBJ2-2,.,TRBV12-3/TRBV12-4,few,TGTGCCAGCAGTCCGAGGATGGGTAACACCGGGGAGCTGTTTTTT,CASSPRMGNTGELFF
TRBJ1-2,.,TRBV7-2,few,TGTGCCAGCAGCTTTCCCCCAGCAGGGGCCTATGGCTACACCTTC,CASSFPPAGAYGYTF
TRBJ2-7,.,TRBV12-3/TRBV12-4,few,TGTGCCAGCAGTATCGAGGGTCCCTACGAGCAGTACTTC,CASSIEGPYEQYF
TRBJ2-1,TRBD2,TRBV7-2,few,TGTGCCAGCAGCCATTGGGAGGGATCCAATGAGCAGTTCTTC,CASSHWEGSNEQFF
TRBJ2-1,.,TRBV10-3,.,TGTGCCACTCGGTCTTATGAGCAGTTCTTC,CATRSYEQFF
TRBJ2-2,.,TRBV21-1,few,TGTGCCAGAGGACTAGCGGGGGTCCAACCGACCGGGGAGCTGTTTTTT,CARGLAGVQPTGELFF
TRBJ1-3,.,TRBV11-3,.,TGTGCCAGCAGCCATACACCCGGGAGCTCTGGAAACACCATATATTTT,CASSHTPGSSGNTIYF
TRBJ2-2,.,TRBV19,.,TGTGCCAGTAGTATGGAGGCCCGTACGGCCGGGGAGCTGTTTTTT,CASSMEARTAGELFF
TRBJ1-1,.,TRBV18,.,TGTGCCAGCTCCCCATTCGACTCGAACACTGAAGCTTTCTTT,CASSPFDSNTEAFF
TRBJ2-1,.,TRBV12-3/TRBV12-4,.,TGTGCCAGCAGTTTCGGGGCCAGGCAAGACAATGAGCAGTTCTTC,CASSFGARQDNEQFF
TRBJ2-5,.,TRBV14,.,TGTGCCAGCAGCCAGAGTGGTGAGACCCAGTACTTC,CASSQSGETQYF
TRBJ1-4,.,TRBV10-3,.,TGTGCCATCGCGGATGGGCGTGAGGGGGAAAAACTGTTTTTT,CAIADGREGEKLFF
TRBJ2-7,.,TRBV2,.,TGTGCCAGCAGTGAGGGACTATCCCCGCGGGGGCCGTACGAGCAGTACTTC,CASSEGLSPRGPYEQYF
TRBJ2-1,TRBD2,TRBV18,few,TGTGCCAGCTCACCACCGGGACTAGCGGGAACCGAGCAGTTCTTC,CASSPPGLAGTEQFF
TRBJ2-1,.,TRBV10-1,.,TGCGCCAGCAGTGAGTCTGTTGGACTCTACAATGAGCAGTTCTTC,CASSESVGLYNEQFF
TRBJ2-1,.,TRBV5-4,.,TGTGCCAGCAGCCGTCCGGGACTTCCTTACAATGAGCAGTTCTTC,CASSRPGLPYNEQFF
TRBJ1-1,.,TRBV6-6,.,TGTGCCAGCAGTTGGGCGACAGAGAACACTGAAGCTTTCTTT,CASSWATENTEAFF
TRBJ2-7,TRBD1,TRBV3-1,few,TGTGCCAGCAGCCATACCCCGGGACAGGGCGTCAAGCAGTACTTC,CASSHTPGQGVKQYF
TRBJ1-3,TRBD1,TRBV3-1,.,TGTGCCAGCAGCTCCCGCCAGGGGGGATCTGGAAACACCATATATTTT,CASSSRQGGSGNTIYF